Listed below are T cell receptor beta chains from one sample, sequenced in a study of human thymus T cells. TCRdb keeps only in-frame clones here, not all; method: immunoSEQ multiplex PCR. This sample carries more than 45,000 clones, around 94% of them seen once, and the ten largest clones take roughly 5.7%. The sample consisted of blood. All receptors derive from a boy under two years old with a congenital heart defect but otherwise immunologically healthy. Each CDR3 is given without its conserved first and last residue. D genes are given only for firm matches. Only part of the rows carry a size: once, few, many, or a class if the clone is expanded.

j_call	v_call	d_call	clone_size	cdr3_aa
TRBJ2-2	TRBV7-9	NA	NA	ASSFTSLSGELF
TRBJ2-7	TRBV28	TRBD1	NA	ASRETGAHEQY
TRBJ2-7	TRBV4-3	TRBD1	NA	ASSQETGKAYEQY
TRBJ2-7	TRBV7-2	TRBD2	NA	ASSLVAAGGVYEQY
TRBJ1-2	TRBV12-5	NA	NA	ASGLVPKQRGYGYT
TRBJ2-1	TRBV14	TRBD2	NA	ASSGRAPYNEQF
TRBJ2-7	TRBV2	TRBD2	NA	ASSPSGSKTYEQY
TRBJ2-5	TRBV6-5	NA	NA	ASSRDFQETQY
TRBJ2-6	TRBV13	TRBD1	NA	ASSFGTAGANVLT
TRBJ2-1	TRBV7-9	NA	NA	ASSLVRGRSGEQF
TRBJ2-7	TRBV11-1	TRBD2	NA	ASSSRPASGVYEQY
TRBJ2-3	TRBV2	NA	NA	ASSEKVRAVTSTDTQY
TRBJ2-7	TRBV7-2	TRBD2	NA	ASSLAGLAGEQY
TRBJ1-1	TRBV7-2	TRBD1	NA	ASSFYTGTGGTEAF
TRBJ2-7	TRBV5-1	NA	NA	ASSLAVSAVRAYEQY
TRBJ2-7	TRBV19	TRBD2	NA	ASSIRTSREQY
TRBJ2-1	TRBV25-1	NA	NA	ASRLKRQF
TRBJ2-2	TRBV4-2	NA	NA	ASSQVASVLGELF
TRBJ1-1	TRBV4-2	NA	once	ASSQAGTLNTEAF
TRBJ2-7	TRBV7-6	NA	NA	ANPQEGRSSYEQY
TRBJ1-2	TRBV4-1	TRBD1	NA	ASSQGPGGGNGYT
TRBJ2-7	TRBV7-2	NA	NA	ASSPVPRNEQY
TRBJ2-7	TRBV4-2	NA	NA	ASSQEASSYEQY
TRBJ2-5	TRBV5-4	TRBD2	NA	ASSLSAGGTQY
TRBJ2-7	TRBV18	NA	NA	ASSQSISYEQY
TRBJ2-3	TRBV5-1	NA	NA	ASSLESGWGTDTQY
TRBJ2-5	TRBV4-2	NA	NA	ASSSQGGETQY
TRBJ2-1	TRBV19	TRBD2	once	ASSIGGNEQF
TRBJ1-5	TRBV28	NA	NA	ASSLRTYQPQH
TRBJ2-5	TRBV18	TRBD2	NA	ASSPFPSGSKETQY
TRBJ2-3	TRBV5-4	NA	NA	ASSHDGGSTDTQY
TRBJ1-5	TRBV18	NA	NA	ASSPGGGNQPQH
TRBJ1-5	TRBV4-3	NA	NA	ASSQERRDQPQH
TRBJ2-6	TRBV6-5	NA	NA	ASSYEATVGANVLT
TRBJ2-7	TRBV29-1	TRBD1	NA	SVEDPPGQGVFYEQY
TRBJ2-1	TRBV27	NA	NA	ASSLSVRNEQF
TRBJ1-2	TRBV7-2	NA	NA	ASSLGGWNYGYT
TRBJ2-4	TRBV5-8	NA	NA	ASSLALGVAKNIQY